The 17 T cell receptor beta chains below were found in one sample sequenced in a study of blood T cell repertoires in COVID-19. Using immunoSEQ multiplex PCR, the repertoire was profiled, and TCRdb retains in-frame clones only, with some absent. The table shows roughly 39,000 clones, with approximately 86% occurring only once. Specimen: peripheral blood. Receptor source: a woman of 80 years or more with active COVID-19.

V and J are TRBV6-5 and TRBJ2-5; a possible D gene is TRBD1 (6 bases). The V gene's germline CDR1 is MNHEY and CDR2 SVGAGI. V lost 6 bases and J lost 1, with 9 bases in between. This CDR3 is built from 13 residues. CDR3 nucleotide sequence: TGTGCCAGCAGGATACAGGGCCAAGAGACCCAGTACTTC. Amino acid sequence: CASRIQGQETQYF.

CDR3: CASSNGRATYEQYF. In DNA, the CDR3 is TGTGCCAGCAGTAACGGGAGAGCGACCTACGAGCAGTACTTC. This chain links TRBV6-2 or TRBV6-3 with TRBJ2-7; D possibly corresponds to TRBD2 (6 bases). Germline-derived CDR1 and CDR2 are MNHEY and SVGEGT. There are 14 residues in the CDR3. Trimming took off 5 bases at V and 2 bases at J, with 13 bases between the two ends.

V usage is TRBV4-1 and J usage is TRBJ2-5, with 9 bases matching TRBD2. The CDR3 length is 15 residues. Germline trimming cut 5 bases from V and 2 bases from J; bases unmatched to any gene: 6. CDR1 and CDR2 from the germline V gene are MGHRA and YSYEKL. CDR3 region: CASSWRGGGQETQYF. The DNA of the CDR3 is TGCGCCAGCAGCTGGCGGGGGGGAGGACAAGAGACCCAGTACTTC.

This clone was seen only once. The chain uses TRBV18 and TRBJ1-2, with D hard to call. The CDR3 spans 18 residues. Looked up from germline, CDR1 is KGHSH and CDR2 is LQKENI. The V and J ends lost 4 bases and 2 bases respectively, with 23 bases between them. Here the CDR3 reads CASSRPGNSVGSNYGYTF. The CDR3 DNA sequence: TGTGCCAGCTCACGCCCCGGGAACTCCGTCGGCTCCAACTATGGCTACACCTTC.

As for this clone: Compared with germline, one end of the junction differs, possibly owing to a read error. The chain links TRBV5-1 to TRBJ2-3, with 9 bases that match TRBD2. The CDR3 covers 15 residues. Germline loops: CDR1 SGHRS, CDR2 YFSETQ. In nucleotides, the CDR3 is TGCGCCAGCAGGTTGGGCGGGGGGGCCACAGATACGCAGTATTTT. Translated, it gives CASRLGGGATDTQYF. Variable domain in full (rest from reference TRBV5-1 and TRBJ2-3): KAGVTQTPRYLIKTRGQQVTLSCSPISGHRSVSWYQQTPGQGLQFLFEYFSETQRNKGNFPGRFSGRQFSNSRSEMNVSTLELGDSALYLCASRLGGGATDTQYFGPGTRLTVL.

V usage is TRBV7-2 and J usage is TRBJ2-1, with no clear D. CDR1 and CDR2 from the germline V gene are SGHTA and FQGNSA. V lost 5 bases, J lost 7 bases, and 15 bases lay in between. CDR3 size: 14 residues. The CDR3: CASSPLGGVNEQFF. The CDR3 DNA follows: TGTGCCAGCAGCCCGCTAGGTGGTGTAAATGAGCAGTTCTTC.

The V call is TRBV28, the J call TRBJ1-2; D is ambiguous. The V and J ends lost 4 bases and 4 bases respectively, with 10 bases between them. CDR1 and CDR2 (germline): MDHEN, SYDVKM. The CDR3 totals 13 residues. CDR3 nucleotide sequence: TGTGCCAGCAGTTCCCCCTCCCGCTATGGCTACACCTTC. Its translation: CASSSPSRYGYTF.

This rearrangement joins TRBV5-6 to TRBJ1-2; D gene unclear. Germline loops: CDR1 SGHDT, CDR2 YYEEEE. Trimming took off 4 bases at V and 1 base at J, with 11 bases between the two ends. The CDR3 spans 14 residues. In nucleotides, the CDR3 is TGTGCCAGCAGCCGGCGGTCGGGTAACTATGGCTACACCTTC. Translation gives CASSRRSGNYGYTF.

The rearrangement joins TRBV19 to TRBJ2-3; the D gene is possibly TRBD2 (5 bases). This CDR3 region has 16 residues. CDR1 is LNHDA and CDR2 is SQIVND in the germline V gene (reference sequence). V dropped 0 bases and J dropped 0 bases, with 10 bases sitting between them. CDR3 coding DNA: TGTGCCAGTAGTATAGACGACGGCGGGAGCACAGATACGCAGTATTTT. Encoded protein: CASSIDDGGSTDTQYF. Filled out from reference TRBV19 and TRBJ2-3, the complete variable domain reads DGGITQSPKYLFRKEGQNVTLSCEQNLNHDAMYWYRQDPGQGLRLIYYSQIVNDFQKGDIAEGYSVSREKKESFPLTVTSAQKNPTAFYLCASSIDDGGSTDTQYFGPGTRLTVL.

The rearrangement joins TRBV18 to TRBJ2-7; D may be TRBD1 (6 bases). The CDR3 totals 14 residues. Germline CDR1 is KGHSH and CDR2 is LQKENI. The V end lost 2 bases, the J end lost 5 bases, and 13 bases lay between the germline ends. CDR3: CASSPIRGVDEQYF. The DNA of the CDR3 is TGTGCCAGCTCACCAATCAGGGGAGTGGACGAGCAGTACTTC.

This rearrangement joins TRBV7-8 to TRBJ2-5; 13 bases agree with TRBD2. V shed 2 bases, J shed 2 bases, and the junction held 5 bases outside the gene matches. Germline V lookup: CDR1 SGHVS, CDR2 FQNEAQ. The CDR3 has 17 amino acids. The CDR3 DNA reads TGTGCCAGCAGCTTATCCCCGGGACTAGCGGGGCAAGAGACCCAGTACTTC. This encodes CASSLSPGLAGQETQYF.

The chain employs TRBV18 and TRBJ2-3; D perhaps matches TRBD2 (7 bases). Germline CDR1 reads KGHSH; CDR2 reads LQKENI. The CDR3 totals 16 residues. V lost 3 bases to trimming and J lost 1 base, with 14 bases between them. The CDR3 sequence is CASSPPLGGGTDTQYF. The CDR3 bases are TGTGCCAGCTCACCGCCGTTAGGGGGGGGCACAGATACGCAGTATTTT.

Written as DNA, the CDR3 is TGTGCCAGCAGCTTAGCTAGCGGGGGGTTCCGGGCCATTCAGTACTTC. It yields the protein CASSLASGGFRAIQYF. This chain links TRBV7-9 with TRBJ2-4, with 10 bases identical to TRBD2. The V segment lost 0 bases and the J segment 9 bases; nucleotides outside the gene matches: 8. The CDR3 length is 16 residues. From germline, CDR1 is SEHNR and CDR2 FQNEAQ (reference sequence).

This clone was seen a few times. CDR3: CASSLGVHYGYTF. In nucleotides, the CDR3 is TGTGCCAGCAGTTTAGGAGTCCACTATGGCTACACCTTC. This chain connects TRBV12-3 or TRBV12-4 to TRBJ1-2; D is ambiguous. Trimming took off 1 base at V and 3 bases at J, with 6 bases between the two ends. The CDR3 extends over 13 amino acids.

The V gene is TRBV9, the J gene TRBJ1-4; maybe TRBD1 (6 bases). The length of the CDR3 is 14 residues. Trimming stripped 2 bases from V and 7 bases from J, with 12 bases between. The germline CDR1 and CDR2 sequences are SGDLS and YYNGEE. CDR3 in DNA: TGTGCCAGCAGCGTTCTCAGGGGAAGTGAAAAACTGTTTTTT. Translation gives CASSVLRGSEKLFF.

The rearrangement links TRBV28 to TRBJ1-2; a weak D match, TRBD1 (6 bases). Between the trimmed V and J ends, which lost 7 bases and 4 bases, there was a span of 16 bases. Germline V gene sequence: CDR1 MDHEN, CDR2 SYDVKM. The CDR3 length is 14 residues. The CDR3, as DNA: TGTGCCAGCAACACGGGACATTCGACCTATGGCTACACCTTC. Translated: CASNTGHSTYGYTF.

This sequence joins TRBV18 and TRBJ2-2; TRBD2 aligns across 9 bases. The germline CDR1 and CDR2 sequences are KGHSH and LQKENI. The junction had 12 bases not matched to a gene; V was cut back by 4 bases and J by 0 bases. The CDR3 spans 19 residues. The CDR3 region has the DNA TGTGCCAGCTCACTGACCGGGACTAGCAGTTACGCGAACACCGGGGAGCTGTTTTTT. It specifies CASSLTGTSSYANTGELFF.